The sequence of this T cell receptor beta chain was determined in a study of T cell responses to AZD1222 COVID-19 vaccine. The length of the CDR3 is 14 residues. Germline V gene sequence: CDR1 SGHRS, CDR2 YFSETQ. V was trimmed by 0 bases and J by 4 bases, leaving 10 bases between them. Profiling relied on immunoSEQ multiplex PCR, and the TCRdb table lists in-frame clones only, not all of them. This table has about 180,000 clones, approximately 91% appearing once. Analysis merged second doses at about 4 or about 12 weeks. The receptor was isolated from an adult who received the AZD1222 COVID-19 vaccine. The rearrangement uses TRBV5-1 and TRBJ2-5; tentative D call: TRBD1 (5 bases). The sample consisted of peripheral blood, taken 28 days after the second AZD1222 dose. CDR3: CASSLEGATETQYF. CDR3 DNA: TGCGCCAGCAGCTTGGAAGGGGCGACAGAGACCCAGTACTTC.